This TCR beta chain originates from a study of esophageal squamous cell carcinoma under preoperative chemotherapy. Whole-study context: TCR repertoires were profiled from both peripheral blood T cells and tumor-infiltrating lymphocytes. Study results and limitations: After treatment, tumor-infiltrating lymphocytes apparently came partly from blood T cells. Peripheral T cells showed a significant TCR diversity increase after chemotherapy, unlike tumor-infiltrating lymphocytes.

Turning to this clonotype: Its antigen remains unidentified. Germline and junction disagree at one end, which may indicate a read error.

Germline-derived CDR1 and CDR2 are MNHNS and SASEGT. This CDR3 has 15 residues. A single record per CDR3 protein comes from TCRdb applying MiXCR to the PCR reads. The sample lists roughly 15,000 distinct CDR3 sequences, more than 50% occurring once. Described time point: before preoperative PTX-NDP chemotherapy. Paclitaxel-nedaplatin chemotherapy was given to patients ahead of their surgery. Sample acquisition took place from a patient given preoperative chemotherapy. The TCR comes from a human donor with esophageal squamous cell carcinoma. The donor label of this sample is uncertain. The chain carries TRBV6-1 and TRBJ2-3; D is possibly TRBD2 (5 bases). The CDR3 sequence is CASRTEDGSTETLYF. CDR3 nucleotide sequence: TGTGCCAGCAGAACCGAGGATGGGAGCACAGAGACGCTGTATTTT.